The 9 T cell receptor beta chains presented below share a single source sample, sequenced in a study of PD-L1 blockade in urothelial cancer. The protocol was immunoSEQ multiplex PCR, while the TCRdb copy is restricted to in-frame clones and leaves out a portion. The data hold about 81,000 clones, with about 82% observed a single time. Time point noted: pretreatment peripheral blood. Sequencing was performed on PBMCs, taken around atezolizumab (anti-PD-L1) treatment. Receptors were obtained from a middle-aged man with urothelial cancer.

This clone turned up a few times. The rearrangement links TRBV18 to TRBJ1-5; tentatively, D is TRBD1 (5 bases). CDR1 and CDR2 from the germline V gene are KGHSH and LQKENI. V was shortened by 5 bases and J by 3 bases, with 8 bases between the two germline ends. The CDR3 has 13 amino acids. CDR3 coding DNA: TGTGCCAGCTCAAAACAGGACAATCAGCCCCAGCATTTT. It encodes CASSKQDNQPQHF.

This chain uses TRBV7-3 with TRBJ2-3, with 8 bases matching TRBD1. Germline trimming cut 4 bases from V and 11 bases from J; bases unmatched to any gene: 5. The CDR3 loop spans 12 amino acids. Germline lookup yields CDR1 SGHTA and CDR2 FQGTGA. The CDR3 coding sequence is TGTGCCAGCAGCTCAGGGGGACAGGAGCAGTATTTT. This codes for CASSSGGQEQYF.

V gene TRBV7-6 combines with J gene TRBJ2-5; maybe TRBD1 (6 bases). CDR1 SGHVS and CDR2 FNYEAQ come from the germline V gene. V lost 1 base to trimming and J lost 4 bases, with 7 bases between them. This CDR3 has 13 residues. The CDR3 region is CASSLDRAETQYF. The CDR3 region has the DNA TGTGCCAGCAGCTTAGACAGGGCAGAGACCCAGTACTTC. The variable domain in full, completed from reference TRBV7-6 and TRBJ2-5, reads GAGVSQSPRYKVTKRGQDVALRCDPISGHVSLYWYRQALGQGPEFLTYFNYEAQQDKSGLPNDRFSAERPEGSISTLTIQRTEQRDSAMYRCASSLDRAETQYFGPGTRLLVL.

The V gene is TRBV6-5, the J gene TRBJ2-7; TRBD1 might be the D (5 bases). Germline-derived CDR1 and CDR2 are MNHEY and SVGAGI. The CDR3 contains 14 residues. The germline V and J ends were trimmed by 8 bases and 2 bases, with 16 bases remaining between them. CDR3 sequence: CASARTLGPYEQYF. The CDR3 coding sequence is TGTGCCAGCGCCCGGACGTTGGGGCCCTACGAGCAGTACTTC.

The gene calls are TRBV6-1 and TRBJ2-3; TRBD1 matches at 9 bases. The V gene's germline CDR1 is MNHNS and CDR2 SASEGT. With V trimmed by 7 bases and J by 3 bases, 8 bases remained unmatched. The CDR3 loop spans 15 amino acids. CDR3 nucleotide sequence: TGTGCCAGCATGTTCGACAGGGGGAGGACAGATACGCAGTATTTT. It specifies CASMFDRGRTDTQYF.

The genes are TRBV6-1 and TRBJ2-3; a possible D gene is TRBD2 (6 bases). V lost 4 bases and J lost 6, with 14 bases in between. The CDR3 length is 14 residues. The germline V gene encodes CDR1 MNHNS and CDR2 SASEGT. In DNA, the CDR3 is TGTGCCAGCAGTGTTAGCGGTCGAGGGGATACGCAGTATTTT. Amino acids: CASSVSGRGDTQYF.

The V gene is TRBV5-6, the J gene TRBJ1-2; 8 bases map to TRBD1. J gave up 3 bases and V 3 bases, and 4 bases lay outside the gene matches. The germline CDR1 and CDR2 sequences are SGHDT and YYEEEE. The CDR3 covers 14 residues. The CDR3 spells CASSSDRVDYGYTF. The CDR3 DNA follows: TGTGCCAGCAGCTCGGACAGGGTGGACTATGGCTACACCTTC. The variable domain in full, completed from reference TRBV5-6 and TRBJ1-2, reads DAGVTQSPTHLIKTRGQQVTLRCSPKSGHDTVSWYQQALGQGPQFIFQYYEEEERQRGNFPDRFSGHQFPNYSSELNVNALLLGDSALYLCASSSDRVDYGYTFGSGTRLTVV.

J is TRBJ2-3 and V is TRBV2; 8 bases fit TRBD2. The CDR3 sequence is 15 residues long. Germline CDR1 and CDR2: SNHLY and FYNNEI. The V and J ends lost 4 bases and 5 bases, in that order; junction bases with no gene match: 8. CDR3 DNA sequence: TGTGCCAGCAGTGCCGGGACTAGGGTGGTAGATACGCAGTATTTT. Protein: CASSAGTRVVDTQYF.

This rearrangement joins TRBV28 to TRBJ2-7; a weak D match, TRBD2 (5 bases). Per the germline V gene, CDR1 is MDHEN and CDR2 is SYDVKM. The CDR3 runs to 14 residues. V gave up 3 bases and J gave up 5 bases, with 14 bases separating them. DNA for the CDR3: TGTGCCAGCAGTTTCTACGGGATCATCAACGAGCAGTACTTC. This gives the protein CASSFYGIINEQYF.